The rows below give T cell receptor beta chains drawn from one sample of a study of beta chain bispecific antibodies for T cell cancers. In TCRdb, the 5' RACE reads were re-called with MiXCR into one record per CDR3 protein. In the table there are about 20,000 distinct CDR3 sequences, approximately 2.6% of which are singletons. The antigens these receptors bind are not known. The sample comprised healthy donor T cells cultured with leukemia cells. Receptors were obtained from a human donor in good health. Some clones in this sample may be carry-over from other donors' samples. Both conserved end residues are part of each CDR3. Each record gives: V gene, clone size, D gene, J gene, CDR3 protein, CDR3 DNA. The D gene is left open where the match is weak. The listing skips clone size in some rows; elsewhere it reads once, few, many or a size class.

v_call: TRBV5-1; clone_size: many; d_call: TRBD2; j_call: TRBJ2-6; cdr3_aa: CASSLLAGGANVLTF; cdr3_nt: TGCGCCAGCAGCTTGCTAGCGGGGGGGGCCAACGTCCTGACTTTC
v_call: TRBV5-4; clone_size: .; d_call: .; j_call: TRBJ2-7; cdr3_aa: CASSFGTRGGSPYEQYF; cdr3_nt: TGTGCCAGCAGCTTCGGTACCCGGGGCGGATCTCCCTACGAGCAGTACTTC
v_call: TRBV19; clone_size: many; d_call: TRBD2; j_call: TRBJ2-3; cdr3_aa: CASSISGGTDTQYF; cdr3_nt: TGTGCCAGTAGTATCTCCGGGGGGACAGATACGCAGTATTTT
v_call: TRBV5-1; clone_size: many; d_call: .; j_call: TRBJ1-2; cdr3_aa: CASSSGANYGYTF; cdr3_nt: TGCGCCAGCAGCTCGGGCGCGAACTATGGCTACACCTTC
v_call: TRBV5-6; clone_size: many; d_call: TRBD2; j_call: TRBJ2-7; cdr3_aa: CASSLTSGGTAYEQYF; cdr3_nt: TGTGCCAGCAGCTTAACGAGCGGGGGGACCGCCTACGAGCAGTACTTC
v_call: TRBV15; clone_size: many; d_call: .; j_call: TRBJ2-5; cdr3_aa: CATSTRAPGMETQYF; cdr3_nt: TGTGCCACCAGCACCCGGGCCCCGGGAATGGAGACCCAGTACTTC
v_call: TRBV20-1; clone_size: many; d_call: .; j_call: TRBJ2-2; cdr3_aa: CSASKPRTAEWRELFF; cdr3_nt: TGCAGTGCTAGTAAGCCTAGGACGGCGGAGTGGCGGGAGCTGTTTTTT
v_call: TRBV7-9; clone_size: .; d_call: .; j_call: TRBJ1-1; cdr3_aa: CASSSASRTENTEAFF; cdr3_nt: TGTGCCAGCAGCTCCGCCTCGAGGACAGAGAACACTGAAGCTTTCTTT
v_call: TRBV7-3; clone_size: many; d_call: .; j_call: TRBJ2-1; cdr3_aa: CASSSGQSSYNEQFF; cdr3_nt: TGTGCCAGCAGCTCTGGACAGAGCTCCTACAATGAGCAGTTCTTC
v_call: TRBV27; clone_size: many; d_call: .; j_call: TRBJ2-7; cdr3_aa: CASSLLGTGYEQYF; cdr3_nt: TGTGCCAGCAGTTTGCTGGGAACGGGCTACGAGCAGTACTTC
v_call: TRBV5-4; clone_size: .; d_call: .; j_call: TRBJ2-4; cdr3_aa: CASSTSTGPNIQYF; cdr3_nt: TGTGCCAGCAGCACGTCAACGGGGCCCAACATTCAGTACTTC
v_call: TRBV6-1; clone_size: many; d_call: .; j_call: TRBJ2-5; cdr3_aa: CASSGGWQETQYF; cdr3_nt: TGTGCCAGCAGTGGAGGCTGGCAAGAGACCCAGTACTTC
v_call: TRBV6-5; clone_size: many; d_call: .; j_call: TRBJ2-3; cdr3_aa: CASSPWESSTDTQYF; cdr3_nt: TGTGCCAGCAGCCCCTGGGAGTCTAGCACAGATACGCAGTATTTT
v_call: TRBV28; clone_size: many; d_call: TRBD2; j_call: TRBJ2-1; cdr3_aa: CASHRLAGLGEQFF; cdr3_nt: TGTGCCAGCCACCGACTAGCGGGGTTGGGTGAGCAGTTCTTC
v_call: TRBV27; clone_size: many; d_call: .; j_call: TRBJ2-2; cdr3_aa: CASTSTEVPTGELFF; cdr3_nt: TGTGCCAGCACCAGTACAGAGGTACCCACCGGGGAGCTGTTTTTT
v_call: TRBV6-1; clone_size: .; d_call: .; j_call: TRBJ2-7; cdr3_aa: CASNPTGTASYEHYF; cdr3_nt: TGTGCCAGCAATCCAACCGGGACCGCTTCCTACGAGCATTACTTC
v_call: TRBV9; clone_size: many; d_call: .; j_call: TRBJ2-2; cdr3_aa: CASSALWAGELFF; cdr3_nt: TGTGCCAGCAGCGCACTCTGGGCCGGGGAGCTGTTTTTT
v_call: TRBV18; clone_size: many; d_call: TRBD1; j_call: TRBJ1-4; cdr3_aa: CASSLGQGGEKLFF; cdr3_nt: TGTGCCAGCTCATTGGGACAGGGAGGCGAAAAACTGTTTTTT
v_call: TRBV2; clone_size: many; d_call: .; j_call: TRBJ2-2; cdr3_aa: CASSPRGNTGELFF; cdr3_nt: TGTGCCAGCAGCCCCCGCGGGAACACCGGGGAGCTGTTTTTT
v_call: TRBV6-5; clone_size: few; d_call: TRBD2; j_call: TRBJ2-5; cdr3_aa: CASSYSASGGQETQYF; cdr3_nt: TGTGCCAGCAGTTACTCGGCTAGCGGGGGCCAAGAGACCCAGTACTTC